This TCR beta chain was found in a study of cytomegalovirus exposure and HLA in healthy donors. About the research overall: The platform used for the 120 or so validation repertoires matched that of the approximately 620 first-cohort repertoires, a later analysis reported. Overall study findings and caveats: Most sequenced TCRs were rare (though some public TCRs occurred in many donors). In vitro, three CMV-associated chains proved specific for CMV antigens.

Germline-derived CDR1 and CDR2 are MNHNS and SASEGT. V dropped 7 bases and J dropped 0 bases, with 14 bases sitting between them. This CDR3 region has 15 residues. It was the approximately 130-subject validation cohort, separate from the roughly 700-subject first cohort, to which the donors belonged. The repertoire was sequenced with immunoSEQ multiplex PCR; TCRdb's copy has only in-frame clones and lacks some. Here the sample spans about 180,000 clones, approximately 86% being singletons. About this clone: Its target is unknown.

The specimen was PBMCs. The TCR comes from a man in his late teens or twenties in good health and CMV-seropositive. The chain is built from TRBV6-1 and TRBJ2-3; weak D call: TRBD2 (5 bases). The CDR3 sequence is CASNPRRTSTDTQYF. DNA for the CDR3: TGTGCCAGCAATCCTCGCAGGACTAGCACAGATACGCAGTATTTT.